This TCR beta chain was documented in a study of blood T cell repertoires in COVID-19. At the level of the study: Some COVID-19 samples were acute and others convalescent; all came from the United States, Italy and Spain.

Sequencing used immunoSEQ multiplex PCR; TCRdb keeps in-frame clones, though not all of them. Here the sample spans around 97,000 clones, roughly 90% being singletons. The CDR3 extends over 16 amino acids. Trimming took 7 bases from V and 3 from J, leaving 21 bases between them. Germline CDR1 is MDHEN and CDR2 is SYDVKM. This receptor was obtained from an older woman with acute or convalescent COVID-19. Input material: peripheral blood. The V call is TRBV28, the J call TRBJ1-1; D might be TRBD1 (5 bases). For the CDR3, the DNA is TGTGCCAGCACCGGTCTCGTCAGGCCCAGGGACACTGAAGCTTTCTTT. It is translated as CASTGLVRPRDTEAFF. Full variable domain (remainder filled in from reference TRBV28 and TRBJ1-1): DVKVTQSSRYLVKRTGEKVFLECVQDMDHENMFWYRQDPGLGLRLIYFSYDVKMKEKGDIPEGYSVSREKKERFSLILESASTNQTSMYLCASTGLVRPRDTEAFFGQGTRLTVV.